The 10 T cell receptor beta chains below were found in one sample sequenced in a study of metastatic and nonmetastatic thyroid tumors. Through MiXCR, TCRdb re-clonotyped the PCR reads. The sample lists 89,000 or so clones, 8% to 9.5% occurring once. Patients underwent thyroid surgery, and none had received any treatment before it. What was sequenced was blood. Receptor source: a female donor with papillary thyroid cancer or a benign thyroid nodule (not recorded which). Some clones in this sample may be carry-over from other donors' samples.

The chain uses TRBV3-1 and TRBJ1-2, with TRBD1 as a possible D gene (5 bases). With 1 base removed from V and 5 bases from J, the gap between germline ends came to 8 bases. The CDR3 is 13 amino acids. Germline CDR1 is LGHDT and CDR2 is YNNKEL (reference sequence). This CDR3 reads CASSQGDVYGYTF. CDR3 nucleotides: TGTGCCAGCAGCCAAGGGGACGTATATGGCTACACCTTC.

This clone has ten or more counts. This chain joins TRBV19 and TRBJ1-5; 11 nucleotides match TRBD1. Losses at the gene ends were 3 bases for V and 3 bases for J; bases not matched to a gene: 1. CDR1 LNHDA and CDR2 SQIVND come from the germline V gene (reference sequence). The CDR3 is 15 residues long. As DNA, the CDR3 is TGTGCCAGTAGTATGGACAGGGGGCACAATCAGCCCCAGCATTTT. This encodes CASSMDRGHNQPQHF.

This clone turned up a few times. This chain's CDR3 is CASSPNIMNTEAFF. The CDR3 DNA reads TGTGCCAGCAGTCCGAACATCATGAACACTGAAGCTTTCTTT. This chain joins TRBV3-1 and TRBJ1-1; D remains ambiguous. The V gene lost 6 bases and the J gene lost 0 bases, with 11 bases spanning the gap. The CDR3 extends over 14 amino acids. Germline V gene data show CDR1 as LGHDT and CDR2 as YNNKEL (reference sequence).

This clone was detected ten times or more. This rearrangement joins TRBV7-3 to TRBJ2-3, with 10 bases lining up with TRBD2. CDR3 size: 15 residues. After removal of 5 bases from V and 1 base from J, the junction contained 3 bases not matched to a gene. Looked up from germline, CDR1 is SGHTA and CDR2 is FQGTGA. CDR3 sequence: CASSPGTSGTDTQYF. In DNA form, the CDR3 reads TGTGCCAGCAGCCCCGGGACTAGCGGCACAGATACGCAGTATTTT.

This clone was counted ten times or more. The V call is TRBV7-9, the J call TRBJ1-4; 7 bases align to TRBD1. The germline gives CDR1 SEHNR, CDR2 FQNEAQ (reference sequence). The V and J ends lost 3 bases and 8 bases, in that order; junction bases with no gene match: 6. The CDR3 spans 14 residues. CDR3 nucleotides: TGTGCCAGCAGCTTCCGAGCAGGGGGGGAAAAACTGTTTTTT. It translates to CASSFRAGGEKLFF.

This clone was detected ten times or more. DNA of the CDR3: TGTGCCAGCAGCCCCATGACAGGGGACCTCACAGATACGCAGTATTTT. It codes for CASSPMTGDLTDTQYF. The chain has TRBV9 and TRBJ2-3; TRBD1 matches 8 bases. CDR3 size: 16 residues. The V and J ends lost 4 bases and 2 bases, in that order; junction bases with no gene match: 9. The germline CDR1 and CDR2 sequences are SGDLS and YYNGEE.

This clone was found many times. V is TRBV10-3 and J is TRBJ2-3; a possible D gene is TRBD1 (5 bases). Trimming left V 8 bases short and J 0 bases short, with 9 bases between. The CDR3 extends over 13 amino acids. Germline CDR1 and CDR2: ENHRY and SYGVKD. The CDR3 here is CAIQGSSTDTQYF. The DNA for the CDR3 is TGTGCCATCCAGGGAAGTAGCACAGATACGCAGTATTTT.

This clone occurred many times. The chain has TRBV20-1 and TRBJ2-3; 9 nucleotides align to TRBD2. Germline loops: CDR1 DFQATT, CDR2 SNEGSKA (reference sequence). The CDR3 is made up of 15 amino acids. J was trimmed by 5 bases and V by 0 bases; bases with no gene match: 6. The CDR3, as DNA: TGCAGTGCTAGAGATATTAGCGGGAGTTTAGATACGCAGTATTTT. Amino acid sequence: CSARDISGSLDTQYF.

The sample holds many counts of this clone. The chain combines TRBV20-1 with TRBJ1-5; 7 bases map to TRBD1. The germline V gene has CDR1 DFQATT and CDR2 SNEGSKA (reference sequence). Unmatched junction bases numbered 7, after V lost 6 bases and J lost 2 bases. The CDR3 consists of 14 residues. The CDR3, as DNA: TGCAGTGCACAGACAGGGATTGGCAATCAGCCCCAGCATTTT. It yields the protein CSAQTGIGNQPQHF.

This clone was seen many times. V and J are TRBV2 and TRBJ2-3; D might be TRBD2 (5 bases). V lost 7 bases to trimming and J lost 3 bases, with 17 bases between them. In germline, CDR1 is SNHLY, CDR2 FYNNEI. The CDR3 runs 15 residues. The CDR3 DNA sequence: TGTGCCAGCAATCTTGGCGGGTTACGGACAGATACGCAGTATTTT. It yields the protein CASNLGGLRTDTQYF.